Below, 18 T cell receptor beta chains from the same sample are listed, as sequenced in a study of cytomegalovirus exposure and HLA in healthy donors. The table came from immunoSEQ multiplex PCR; TCRdb's copy has only in-frame clones and leaves some out. The repertoire consists of some 260,000 clones, with about 88% occurring once and the leading ten covering around 12%. Material: PBMCs. These receptors originate from a man aged 18 to 29 in good health and CMV-seropositive.

This chain joins TRBV28 and TRBJ1-5; D is perhaps TRBD1 (6 bases). Trimming removed 6 bases from V and 7 bases from J, with 13 bases in between. Germline-derived CDR1 and CDR2 are MDHEN and SYDVKM. The CDR3 extends over 13 amino acids. The CDR3 sequence is CASSYRERQPQHF. The DNA of the CDR3 is TGTGCCAGCAGCTACAGGGAACGACAGCCCCAGCATTTT.

The rearrangement joins TRBV29-1 to TRBJ2-7, with unresolved D. CDR1 is SQVTM and CDR2 is ANQGSEA in the germline V gene. The CDR3 sequence is 12 residues long. V lost 3 bases and J lost 2, with 8 bases in between. Here the CDR3 DNA reads TGCAGCGTTGAGGAGCCAGCCTACGAGCAGTACTTC. It yields the protein CSVEEPAYEQYF.

The chain employs TRBV4-1 and TRBJ1-5; D possibly corresponds to TRBD1 (6 bases). V lost 4 bases and J 0 bases, leaving 10 bases between the germline ends. CDR3 length equals 15 residues. The germline gives CDR1 MGHRA, CDR2 YSYEKL. CDR3 nucleotide sequence: TGCGCCAGCAGCCTGACAGGTAATAGCAATCAGCCCCAGCATTTT. This encodes CASSLTGNSNQPQHF.

V is TRBV5-1 and J is TRBJ2-1; tentatively, D is TRBD1 or TRBD2 (6 bases each). V dropped 5 bases and J dropped 5 bases, with 11 bases sitting between them. This CDR3 region has 13 residues. Germline V gene lookup returns CDR1 SGHRS and CDR2 YFSETQ. CDR3 loop: CASRGGPNNEQFF. The CDR3 DNA is TGCGCCAGCAGAGGGGGGCCGAACAATGAGCAGTTCTTC. Full variable domain (remainder filled in from reference TRBV5-1 and TRBJ2-1): KAGVTQTPRYLIKTRGQQVTLSCSPISGHRSVSWYQQTPGQGLQFLFEYFSETQRNKGNFPGRFSGRQFSNSRSEMNVSTLELGDSALYLCASRGGPNNEQFFGPGTRLTVL.

The chain uses TRBV27 and TRBJ2-5; D is undetermined. The ends were cut back, 5 bases at V and 4 bases at J, with 11 bases in the middle. Germline V gene data show CDR1 as MNHEY and CDR2 as SMNVEV (reference sequence). The CDR3 sequence is 13 residues long. CDR3 DNA: TGTGCCAGCAGTACCCGGACCCCAGAGACCCAGTACTTC. As protein: CASSTRTPETQYF.

The V call is TRBV7-2, the J call TRBJ2-4, with D uncertain. This CDR3 has 15 amino acids. Trimming removed 0 bases at V and 1 base at J, with 7 bases between. The germline gives CDR1 SGHTA, CDR2 FQGNSA. The CDR3 reads CASSLAALAKNIQYF. For the CDR3, the DNA is TGTGCCAGCAGCTTAGCGGCTCTTGCCAAAAACATTCAGTACTTC.

This chain uses TRBV30 with TRBJ2-1; a weak D match, TRBD2 (6 bases). This CDR3 region has 11 residues. V dropped 0 bases and J dropped 14 bases, with 11 bases sitting between them. Germline CDR1 and CDR2: GTSNPN and SVGIG (reference sequence). CDR3 region: CAWSVRGLKFF. DNA for the CDR3: TGTGCCTGGAGTGTGAGGGGACTCAAGTTCTTC. Drawing the rest from reference TRBV30 and TRBJ2-1, the complete variable domain is SQTIHQWPATLVQPVGSPLSLECTVEGTSNPNLYWYRQAAGRGLQLLFYSVGIGQISSEVPQNLSASRPQDRQFILSSKKLLLSDSGFYLCAWSVRGLKFFGPGTRLTVL.

The V call is TRBV10-3, the J call TRBJ2-7; D uncertain. Between the trimmed V and J ends, which lost 4 bases and 7 bases, there was a span of 14 bases. This CDR3 has 13 residues. Germline V gene sequence: CDR1 ENHRY, CDR2 SYGVKD. The CDR3 DNA reads as TGTGCCATCAGTGGCATAGGCGCGGCAGAGCAGTACTTC. It translates to CAISGIGAAEQYF.

The chain links TRBV27 to TRBJ2-7; TRBD1 or TRBD2 may be the D gene (6 bases each). The CDR3 runs 13 residues. The germline gives CDR1 MNHEY, CDR2 SMNVEV (reference sequence). The germline V and J ends were trimmed by 1 base and 4 bases, with 8 bases remaining between them. CDR3 residues: CASSLLGGYEQYF. The CDR3 nucleotides read TGTGCCAGCAGTTTATTAGGGGGGTACGAGCAGTACTTC.

The J gene is TRBJ2-3, the V gene TRBV7-2; a possible D gene is TRBD1 (5 bases). There are 14 residues in the CDR3. V lost 5 bases to trimming and J lost 5 bases, with 14 bases between them. Per the germline V gene, CDR1 is SGHTA and CDR2 is FQGNSA. Here the CDR3 reads CASSRQGGRDTQYF. The CDR3, as DNA: TGTGCCAGCAGCCGTCAGGGTGGAAGAGATACGCAGTATTTT.

This clone appeared a few times. This chain links TRBV6-9 with TRBJ2-7; D unclear. Germline CDR1 reads MNHGY; CDR2 reads SVAAGI. V lost 11 bases to trimming and J lost 9 bases, with 17 bases between them. CDR3 length: 11 residues. CDR3 protein: CAPYGGAVQYF. DNA for the CDR3: TGTGCCCCTTACGGCGGAGCAGTGCAGTACTTC.

This clone was picked up a small number of times. The chain recombines TRBV7-9 with TRBJ2-5; 7 nucleotides match TRBD2. Looked up from germline, CDR1 is SEHNR and CDR2 is FQNEAQ (reference sequence). The trim removed 8 bases at V and 4 bases at J, leaving 10 bases unmatched. The CDR3 runs 14 residues. The CDR3 DNA follows: TGTGCCAGCCAAACGGGGAGGGAGACAGAGACCCAGTACTTC. Amino acid sequence: CASQTGRETETQYF.

This clone appeared a few times. The chain links TRBV18 to TRBJ1-2; D possibly corresponds to TRBD1 (5 bases). V was shortened by 2 bases and J by 6 bases, with 10 bases between the two germline ends. The CDR3 is 13 amino acids. CDR1 is KGHSH, CDR2 LQKENI, per germline. In DNA, the CDR3 is TGTGCCAGCTCACCAAACCGGGGGAATGGCTACACCTTC. Protein: CASSPNRGNGYTF.

The gene calls are TRBV7-2 and TRBJ2-7, with a weak D call TRBD2 (6 bases). Germline assignment: CDR1 SGHTA and CDR2 FQGNSA. Trimming took off 5 bases at V and 7 bases at J, with 9 bases between the two ends. The CDR3 has 11 residues. CDR3 region: CASSRTNEQYF. The CDR3 nucleotides are TGTGCCAGCAGCAGGACTAATGAGCAGTACTTC.

The CDR3 spells CASSGGQGAYNEQFF. CDR3 DNA: TGTGCCAGCAGCGGGGGACAGGGGGCCTACAATGAGCAGTTCTTC. This rearrangement joins TRBV11-3 to TRBJ2-1; 11 nucleotides line up with TRBD1. The J segment lost 2 bases and the V segment lost 5 bases, leaving 2 bases of the junction unmatched. Germline CDR1 and CDR2: SGHNT and YENEEA. This CDR3 region has 15 residues.

This chain uses TRBV28 with TRBJ2-7, with D unclear. This CDR3 is 13 amino acids long. Trimming cost V 8 bases and J 3 bases, with 14 bases left between them. Germline V gene data show CDR1 as MDHEN and CDR2 as SYDVKM. The CDR3: CASWRPPDYEQYF. The CDR3 DNA reads as TGTGCCAGCTGGCGGCCCCCTGACTACGAGCAGTACTTC.

This chain joins TRBV2 and TRBJ1-1, with D possibly matching TRBD1 (6 bases). The CDR3 loop spans 13 amino acids. From germline, CDR1 is SNHLY and CDR2 FYNNEI. V was clipped by 7 bases and J by 1 base, with 10 bases between them. The CDR3 DNA is TGTGCCAGCACACGGGACACGAACACTGAAGCTTTCTTT. Its translation: CASTRDTNTEAFF.

This clone was seen just once. The chain couples TRBV29-1 to TRBJ2-1; TRBD1 aligns across 7 bases. V shed 6 bases and J 4 bases; nucleotides not matched to a gene: 9. The V gene's germline CDR1 is SQVTM and CDR2 ANQGSEA. This CDR3 has 14 amino acids. The CDR3 DNA is TGCAGCGTCACCCCGGGACAGCTTTACAATGAGCAGTTCTTC. This sequence encodes CSVTPGQLYNEQFF.